Described below is a single TCR beta chain sequence and its context. The multiple sclerosis control group was made up of treatment-naive patients with stable or active relapsing-remitting disease. TEMRA cells were enriched by FACS, and CD4+ and CD8+ T cells were negatively isolated. This specimen belongs to a study of CD8 T cells in Susac syndrome. RNA amounts of about 0.45 to 1 ug underwent reverse transcription with random hexamers. The amplification used immunoSEQ multiplex PCR on TCR beta CDR3; it spanned 54 Vbeta and 13 Jbeta. TCRdb re-derived calls from the immunoSEQ multiplex PCR reads in MiXCR, one entry per CDR3 protein. The profile shows around 80,000 distinct CDR3 sequences, 91% of them singletons. Between the trimmed V and J ends, which lost 4 bases and 0 bases, there was a span of 7 bases. The CDR3 has 14 amino acids. In germline, CDR1 is LNHDA, CDR2 SQIVND (reference sequence).

The source is a human donor with multiple sclerosis. This chain links TRBV19 with TRBJ2-1; D remains unclear. Sequenced: CD8+ T cells from PBMCs. For the CDR3, the DNA is TGTGCCAGTAGTACAGCGAGCTCCTACAATGAGCAGTTCTTC. It encodes CASSTASSYNEQFF.